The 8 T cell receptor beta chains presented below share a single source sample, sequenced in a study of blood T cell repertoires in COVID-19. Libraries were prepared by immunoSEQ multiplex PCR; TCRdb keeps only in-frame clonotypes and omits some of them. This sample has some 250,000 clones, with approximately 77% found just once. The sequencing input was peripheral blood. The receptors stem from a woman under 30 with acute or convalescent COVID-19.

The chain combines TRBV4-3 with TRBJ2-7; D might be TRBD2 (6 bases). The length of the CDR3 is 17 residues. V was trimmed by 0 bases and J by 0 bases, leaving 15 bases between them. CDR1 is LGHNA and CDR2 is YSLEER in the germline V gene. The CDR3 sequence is CASSQDGTGPSSYEQYF. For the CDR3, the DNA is TGCGCCAGCAGCCAAGATGGGACTGGGCCTAGCTCCTACGAGCAGTACTTC.

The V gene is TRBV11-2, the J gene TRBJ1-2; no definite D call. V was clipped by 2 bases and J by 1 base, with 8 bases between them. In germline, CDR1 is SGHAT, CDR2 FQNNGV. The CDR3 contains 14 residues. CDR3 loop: CASSLIPVNYGYTF. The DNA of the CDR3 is TGTGCCAGCAGCTTAATTCCAGTTAACTATGGCTACACCTTC.

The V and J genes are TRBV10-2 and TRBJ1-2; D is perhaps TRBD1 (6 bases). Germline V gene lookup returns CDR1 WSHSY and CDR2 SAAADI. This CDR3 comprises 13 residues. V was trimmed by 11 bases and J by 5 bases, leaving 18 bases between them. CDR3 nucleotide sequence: TGCGCCCGATCCGGGACAAAGGATTATGGCTACACCTTC. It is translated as CARSGTKDYGYTF.

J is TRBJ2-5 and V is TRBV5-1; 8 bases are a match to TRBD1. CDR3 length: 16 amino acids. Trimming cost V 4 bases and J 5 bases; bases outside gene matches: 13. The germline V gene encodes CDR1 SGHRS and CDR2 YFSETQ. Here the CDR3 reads CASSLFPTGAGETQYF. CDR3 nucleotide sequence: TGCGCCAGCAGCCTTTTTCCGACAGGGGCGGGGGAGACCCAGTACTTC.

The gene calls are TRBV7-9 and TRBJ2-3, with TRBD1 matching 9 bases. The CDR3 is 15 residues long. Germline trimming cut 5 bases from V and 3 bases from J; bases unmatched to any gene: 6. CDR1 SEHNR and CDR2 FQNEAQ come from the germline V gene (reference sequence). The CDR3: CASSPRDRVTDTQYF. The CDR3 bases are TGTGCCAGCAGCCCCCGGGACAGGGTAACAGATACGCAGTATTTT.

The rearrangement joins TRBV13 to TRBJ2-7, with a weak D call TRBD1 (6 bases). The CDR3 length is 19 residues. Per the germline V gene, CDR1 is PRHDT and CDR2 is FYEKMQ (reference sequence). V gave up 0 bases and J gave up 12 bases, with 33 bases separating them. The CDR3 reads CASSLGLSDGFVVSGHAYF. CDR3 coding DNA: TGTGCCAGCAGCTTAGGCCTCTCGGACGGGTTCGTGGTCTCGGGACACGCGTACTTC.

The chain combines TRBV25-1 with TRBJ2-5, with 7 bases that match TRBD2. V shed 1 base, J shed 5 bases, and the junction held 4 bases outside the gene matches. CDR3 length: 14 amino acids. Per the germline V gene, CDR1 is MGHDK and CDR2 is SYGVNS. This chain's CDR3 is CASSEWGGGETQYF. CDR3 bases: TGTGCCAGCAGTGAATGGGGGGGTGGTGAGACCCAGTACTTC.

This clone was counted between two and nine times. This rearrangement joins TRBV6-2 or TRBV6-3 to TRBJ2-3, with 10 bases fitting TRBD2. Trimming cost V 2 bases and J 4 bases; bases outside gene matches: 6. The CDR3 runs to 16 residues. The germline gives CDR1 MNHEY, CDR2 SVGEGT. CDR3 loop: CASSYRAGGPADTQYF. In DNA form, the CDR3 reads TGTGCCAGCAGTTACCGAGCGGGAGGGCCCGCAGATACGCAGTATTTT.